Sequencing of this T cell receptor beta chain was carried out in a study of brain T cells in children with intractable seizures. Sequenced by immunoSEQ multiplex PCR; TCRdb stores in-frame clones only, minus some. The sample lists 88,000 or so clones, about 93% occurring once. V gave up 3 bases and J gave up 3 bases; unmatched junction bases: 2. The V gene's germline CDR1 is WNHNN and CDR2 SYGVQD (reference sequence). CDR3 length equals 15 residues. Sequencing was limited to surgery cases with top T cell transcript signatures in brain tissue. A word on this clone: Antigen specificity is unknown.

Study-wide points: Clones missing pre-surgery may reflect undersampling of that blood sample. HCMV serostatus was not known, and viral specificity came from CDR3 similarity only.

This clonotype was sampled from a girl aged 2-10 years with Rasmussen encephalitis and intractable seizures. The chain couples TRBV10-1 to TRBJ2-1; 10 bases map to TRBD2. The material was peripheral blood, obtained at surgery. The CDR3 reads CASSESSGSYNEQFF. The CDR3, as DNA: TGCGCCAGCAGTGAATCTAGCGGGAGCTACAATGAGCAGTTCTTC.